This T cell receptor (beta chain) is drawn from a study of T cell repertoires in cytomegalovirus infection (dated by TCRdb to the late 2010s). Concerning the study at large: Alongside well-studied HLA-B-restricted epitopes, the peptide stimulations were aimed at recently identified HLA-C-restricted CMV epitopes, whose presentation resists viral immunomodulation. The HLA type of each donor mattered for the analysis, because public TCR beta signatures pointed to carriage of CMV infection along with the matching HLA type. Study-level results and caveats: Cumulative frequency of public TCR beta family members discriminated carriers of CMV infection plus the relevant HLA type in this cohort and an independent roughly 330-donor cohort. The ex vivo response was dominated by HLA-C-restricted CMV-specific TCR beta clonotypes, which also provided the single most frequent clonotype in two of eight donors.

This sample was sequenced with an Illumina HiSeq 1500. TCRdb ran its own pipeline on the public reads, namely fastp trimming at Q25 and MiXCR clone calling, and kept in-frame beta chains. For every CDR3 protein sequence, its rows merge into one entry that carries the most common genes and DNA. The sample profile shows some 800,000 distinct CDR3 sequences; 32% of them were found once. Together, the top ten hold around 12% of the sample. In regard to this clonotype: The antigen it recognizes is unknown. Base qualities are not recorded, but no much larger clone differs from it by a single base.

What the treatment or condition label conveys for this sample: in vitro stimulation with specific CMV peptide epitopes to enrich CMV-specific T cells. Sequences were derived from cultured CD8+ T cells from PBMCs, sampled from culture after CMV antigen stimulation. The sequence was obtained from a human donor in good health (CMV status not recorded). Some clones in this sample may be carry-over from other donors' samples.

The CDR3 reads as follows: CASSFIGVGANVLTF. The nucleotides are TGTGCCAGCAGTTTCATCGGGGTCGGGGCCAACGTCCTGACTTTC. The V and J segments used are TRBV6-2 or TRBV6-3 and TRBJ2-6; TRBD2 could be the D gene, as 5 bases match. V and J lose 4 bases and 4 bases, and a span of 11 bases separates them. CDR1 and CDR2 are drawn from the germline V gene: MNHEY, SVGEGT. CDR3 length: 15 amino acids, cysteine to phenylalanine. The entry retains the CDR3 DNA only, 45 bases that are in frame from base 1.